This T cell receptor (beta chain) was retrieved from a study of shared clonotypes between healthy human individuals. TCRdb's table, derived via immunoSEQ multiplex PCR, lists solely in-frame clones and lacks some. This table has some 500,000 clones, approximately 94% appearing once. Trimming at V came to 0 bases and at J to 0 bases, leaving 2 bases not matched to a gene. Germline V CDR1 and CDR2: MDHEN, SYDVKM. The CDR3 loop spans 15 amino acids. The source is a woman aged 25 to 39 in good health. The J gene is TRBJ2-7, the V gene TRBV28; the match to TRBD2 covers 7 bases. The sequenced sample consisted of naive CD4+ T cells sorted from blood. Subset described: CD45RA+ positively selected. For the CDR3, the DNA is TGTGCCAGCAGTTTATGGCTAGCGGACTCCTACGAGCAGTACTTC. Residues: CASSLWLADSYEQYF.